This TCR beta chain derives from a study of shared clonotypes between healthy human individuals. Study-level information: The donor pool was made up of two women and three men aged 18 to 49. Each donor's CD8 memory used one plate, CD8 naive two, each CD4 subset three.

CDR3 size: 12 residues. Germline V lookup: CDR1 SGHRS, CDR2 YFSETQ. V dropped 0 bases and J dropped 4 bases, with 5 bases sitting between them. The assay was immunoSEQ multiplex PCR, and TCRdb's table has in-frame clones only and misses some. The sample includes 660,000 or so clones, about 96% of them seen just once. Terminally differentiated effector memory CD45RA+ cells were left out of the naive CD8 fraction, which was CD45RO-negative and positively selected for CCR7. All donors were healthy HIV-negative adults lacking recent acute infections or vaccinations. Points on this clone: The sample carries other DNA sequences with the same CDR3.

The TCR originated in a woman aged 25 to 39 in good health. This chain joins TRBV5-1 and TRBJ2-7, with D hard to call. What was sequenced was naive CD8+ T cells sorted from blood. The CDR3 spells CASSLEGYEQYF. The CDR3 coding sequence is TGCGCCAGCAGCTTGGAGGGATACGAGCAGTACTTC.